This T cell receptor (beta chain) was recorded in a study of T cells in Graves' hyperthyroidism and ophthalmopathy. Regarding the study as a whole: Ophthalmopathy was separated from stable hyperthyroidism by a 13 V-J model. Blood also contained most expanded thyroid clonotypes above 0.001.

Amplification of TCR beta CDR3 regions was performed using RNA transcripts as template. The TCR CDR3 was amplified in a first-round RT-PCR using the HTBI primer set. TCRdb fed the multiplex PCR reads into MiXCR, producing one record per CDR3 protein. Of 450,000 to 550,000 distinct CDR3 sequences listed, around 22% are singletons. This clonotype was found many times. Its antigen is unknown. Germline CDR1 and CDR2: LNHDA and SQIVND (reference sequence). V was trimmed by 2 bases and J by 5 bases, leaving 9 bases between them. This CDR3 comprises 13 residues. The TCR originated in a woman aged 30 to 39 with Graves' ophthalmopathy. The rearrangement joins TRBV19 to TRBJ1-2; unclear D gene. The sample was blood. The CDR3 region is CASSIPLGYGYTF. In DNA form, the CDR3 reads TGTGCCAGTAGTATACCCCTCGGTTATGGCTACACCTTC.